The 10 T cell receptor beta chains presented below share a single source sample, sequenced in a study of blood T cell repertoires in COVID-19. Clones were read by immunoSEQ multiplex PCR, and TCRdb kept only the in-frame ones, dropping some. The table includes roughly 200,000 clones, under 90% detected once. The sample was peripheral blood. The source of these receptors is a man in his forties or fifties with acute or convalescent COVID-19.

The rearrangement uses TRBV6-5 and TRBJ2-5, with 9 bases identical to TRBD1. J was trimmed by 2 bases and V by 0 bases; bases with no gene match: 1. Germline CDR1 is MNHEY and CDR2 is SVGAGI. The CDR3 is made up of 15 amino acids. The CDR3: CASSYSGTGQETQYF. CDR3 coding DNA: TGTGCCAGCAGTTACTCGGGGACAGGGCAAGAGACCCAGTACTTC.

The chain uses TRBV19 and TRBJ2-7, with 8 nucleotides matching TRBD2. With V trimmed by 5 bases and J by 7 bases, 10 bases remained unmatched. Germline values: CDR1 LNHDA, CDR2 SQIVND (reference sequence). CDR3 length equals 14 residues. CDR3 in DNA: TGTGCCAGTAGTTCCGGGACTAGTGTCTATGAGCAGTACTTC. Its protein is CASSSGTSVYEQYF.

The chain combines TRBV27 with TRBJ2-7; TRBD1 matches at 7 bases. The CDR3 contains 13 residues. Germline CDR1 is MNHEY and CDR2 is SMNVEV (reference sequence). V lost 5 bases, J lost 6 bases, and 7 bases stayed unmatched. The DNA of the CDR3 is TGTGCCAGCAGTGCCGACAGGGCCGCCGAGCAGTACTTC. Its protein is CASSADRAAEQYF.

The gene calls are TRBV11-2 and TRBJ1-2; D gene ambiguous. Trimming stripped 5 bases from V and 4 bases from J, with 11 bases between. Germline V gives CDR1 SGHAT, CDR2 FQNNGV. The CDR3 sequence is 13 residues long. The CDR3 nucleotides read TGTGCCAGCAGCCTACAGCTGACCTATGGCTACACCTTC. This gives the protein CASSLQLTYGYTF.

V is TRBV4-1 and J is TRBJ2-1, with a possible D match to TRBD1 (6 bases). Trimming took 2 bases from V and 6 from J, leaving 11 bases between them. Germline V lookup: CDR1 MGHRA, CDR2 YSYEKL. The CDR3 has 14 residues. CDR3 region: CASSQQGLSNEQFF. The DNA for the CDR3 is TGCGCCAGCAGCCAACAGGGGTTAAGCAATGAGCAGTTCTTC.

V is TRBV12-5 and J is TRBJ1-1; the D gene is possibly TRBD1 (6 bases). Looked up from germline, CDR1 is LGHNT and CDR2 is FRNRAP. V lost 7 bases and J 6 bases, leaving 15 bases between the germline ends. The CDR3 extends over 13 amino acids. CDR3 nucleotides: TGTGCTAGTGCCCAGAGGACAGATTCTGAAGCTTTCTTT. Its protein is CASAQRTDSEAFF.

V gene TRBV27 combines with J gene TRBJ2-7; 7 bases are shared with TRBD1. V trimming: 6 bases; J trimming: 4 bases; junction bases outside the gene matches: 6. The CDR3 length is 13 residues. Germline V gives CDR1 MNHEY, CDR2 SMNVEV (reference sequence). CDR3 in DNA: TGTGCCAGCAGCCTAGGGACAGCATACGAGCAGTACTTC. Encoded protein: CASSLGTAYEQYF.

There are a few counts of this clone. This rearrangement joins TRBV27 to TRBJ2-7; TRBD2 aligns across 7 bases. The CDR3 has 15 amino acids. Germline loops: CDR1 MNHEY, CDR2 SMNVEV (reference sequence). With V trimmed by 5 bases and J by 3 bases, 10 bases remained unmatched. CDR3 nucleotides: TGTGCCAGCAGTCCCCAGCGCGGGGGATACTACGAGCAGTACTTC. Residues: CASSPQRGGYYEQYF.

The chain has TRBV28 and TRBJ1-5; D gene uncertain. V was clipped by 6 bases and J by 5 bases, with 14 bases between them. There are 14 residues in the CDR3. Germline V gene sequence: CDR1 MDHEN, CDR2 SYDVKM. CDR3 nucleotides: TGTGCCAGCAGGACGACGGGGATTTATCAGCCCCAGCATTTT. It yields the protein CASRTTGIYQPQHF.

The genes are TRBV7-2 and TRBJ2-3, with D maybe TRBD2 (7 bases). The germline V gene has CDR1 SGHTA and CDR2 FQGNSA. The CDR3 totals 14 residues. Trimming left V 3 bases short and J 2 bases short, with 9 bases between. The CDR3 DNA follows: TGTGCCAGCAGCTTTGGGGGGGCCACAGATACGCAGTATTTT. It specifies CASSFGGATDTQYF.